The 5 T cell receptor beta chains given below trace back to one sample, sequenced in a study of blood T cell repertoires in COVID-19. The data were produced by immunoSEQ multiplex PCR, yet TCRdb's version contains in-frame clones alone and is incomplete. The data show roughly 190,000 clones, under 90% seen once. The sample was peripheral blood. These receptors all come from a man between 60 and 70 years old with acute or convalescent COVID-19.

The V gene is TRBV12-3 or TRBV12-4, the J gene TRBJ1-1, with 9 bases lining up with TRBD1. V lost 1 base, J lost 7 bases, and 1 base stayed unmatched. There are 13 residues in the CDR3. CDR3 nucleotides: TGTGCCAGCAGTTTAGGGACAGGGGTTGAAGCTTTCTTT. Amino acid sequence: CASSLGTGVEAFF.

In DNA, the CDR3 is TGTGCCAGTAGTACAGGGGCCTCTGGAAACACCATATATTTT. Translation: CASSTGASGNTIYF. The chain is built from TRBV19 and TRBJ1-3, with a tentative D call TRBD1 (6 bases). V was cut by 4 bases and J by 0 bases, with 7 bases left in between. This CDR3 comprises 14 residues. Germline V gives CDR1 LNHDA, CDR2 SQIVND (reference sequence).

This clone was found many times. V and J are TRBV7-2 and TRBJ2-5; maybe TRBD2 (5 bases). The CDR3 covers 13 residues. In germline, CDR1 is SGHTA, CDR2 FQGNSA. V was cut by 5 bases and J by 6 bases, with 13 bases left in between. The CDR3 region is CASSAGLGKTQYF. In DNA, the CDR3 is TGTGCCAGCAGCGCCGGACTGGGCAAGACCCAGTACTTC.

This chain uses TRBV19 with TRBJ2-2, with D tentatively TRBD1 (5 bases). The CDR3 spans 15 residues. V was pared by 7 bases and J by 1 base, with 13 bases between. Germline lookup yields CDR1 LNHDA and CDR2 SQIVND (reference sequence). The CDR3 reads CASKALGQNTGELFF. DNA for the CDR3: TGTGCCAGTAAGGCATTGGGGCAGAACACCGGGGAGCTGTTTTTT.

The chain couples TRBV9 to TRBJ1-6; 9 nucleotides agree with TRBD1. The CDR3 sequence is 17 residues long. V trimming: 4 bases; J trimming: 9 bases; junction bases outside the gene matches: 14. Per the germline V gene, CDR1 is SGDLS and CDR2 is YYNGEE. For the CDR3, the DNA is TGTGCCAGCAGCTCCTCCGGGACAGGGACGTCAAGTTCACCCCTCCACTTT. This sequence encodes CASSSSGTGTSSSPLHF.